This T cell receptor (beta chain) was found in a study of blood T cell repertoires in COVID-19. Whole-study context: Samples taken during acute and convalescent COVID-19 were collected in the United States, Italy and Spain. Sample material is recorded as cDNA or gDNA derived from T cells, B-cell-depleted T cells, or PBMCs.

The V end was cut by 2 bases, the J end by 6 bases, with 8 bases between. The CDR3 spans 13 residues. Looked up from germline, CDR1 is MNHEY and CDR2 is SMNVEV (reference sequence). In this sample, this clone turned up once. The repertoire was sequenced with immunoSEQ multiplex PCR; TCRdb's copy has only in-frame clones and lacks some. The sample lists roughly 250,000 clones; around 89% were seen once. Sequenced input: peripheral blood. The chain links TRBV27 to TRBJ2-1; TRBD1 is a possible D gene (6 bases). The receptor was isolated from a young man with acute or convalescent COVID-19. The CDR3 DNA is TGTGCCAGCAGTTTAGGGGGCCCCAATGAGCAGTTCTTC. Encoded protein: CASSLGGPNEQFF.